Listed here are 8 T cell receptor beta chains from one sample, sequenced in a study of T cells in Graves' hyperthyroidism and ophthalmopathy. Amplified regions were TCR beta CDR3 sequences from RNA transcripts. The HTBI primer set was used in a first-round RT-PCR of the TCR CDR3. TCRdb redid the calling of the multiplex PCR reads with MiXCR, one entry per CDR3 protein. The profile shows some 510,000 distinct CDR3 sequences, less than 25% of them singletons. The sample consisted of blood. Receptor source: a man between 18 and 35 years old with Graves' hyperthyroidism.

V and J are TRBV18 and TRBJ1-5; D gene uncertain. V lost 3 bases, J lost 7 bases, and 16 bases lay in between. CDR3 size: 15 residues. Germline values: CDR1 KGHSH, CDR2 LQKENI. The DNA of the CDR3 is TGTGCCAGCTCACCGACGTATGCGGACGTGCAGCCCCAGCATTTT. Translation: CASSPTYADVQPQHF.

Concerning this clonotype: One end of the junction is discordant with germline, which a read error may explain. The V and J genes are TRBV28 and TRBJ1-3; the D is unclear. CDR1 and CDR2 from the germline V gene are MDHEN and SYDVKM. The CDR3 has 13 amino acids. The CDR3 here is CASKDFSGNTICF. CDR3 DNA: TGTGCCAGCAAGGATTTCTCTGGAAACACCATATGTTTT.

This clonotype was recorded many times. This rearrangement joins TRBV12-3 or TRBV12-4 to TRBJ1-3, with D possibly being TRBD1 (6 bases). The CDR3 covers 15 residues. Trimming took 3 bases from V and 3 from J, leaving 12 bases between them. DNA for the CDR3: TGTGCCAGCAGTTTGGTGGGGGCTGTTGGAAACACCATATATTTT. It yields the protein CASSLVGAVGNTIYF.

The J gene is TRBJ2-5, the V gene TRBV20-1, with TRBD2 as a possible D gene (6 bases). Per germline, CDR1 DFQATT and CDR2 SNEGSKA (reference sequence). Trimming shortened V by 5 bases and J by 2 bases, and 18 bases separated the two germline ends. The CDR3 runs to 15 residues. CDR3 amino acids: CSAGSPRGKQETQYF. CDR3 nucleotide sequence: TGCAGTGCTGGATCCCCCCGGGGGAAGCAAGAGACCCAGTACTTC.

V gene TRBV28 combines with J gene TRBJ2-7, with D possibly matching TRBD1 (6 bases). There are 15 residues in the CDR3. Germline values: CDR1 MDHEN, CDR2 SYDVKM. The V end lost 6 bases, the J end lost 0 bases, and 15 bases lay between the germline ends. CDR3 loop: CASSVSGDLSYEQYF. CDR3 bases: TGTGCCAGCAGCGTTTCAGGGGACCTCTCCTACGAGCAGTACTTC.

In this sample, this clonotype turned up once. The chain combines TRBV7-8 with TRBJ1-2, with D maybe TRBD1 (6 bases). Trimming cost V 3 bases and J 7 bases, with 12 bases left between them. Germline values: CDR1 SGHVS, CDR2 FQNEAQ. The CDR3 runs 13 residues. CDR3 bases: TGTGCCAGCAGCTTCGACGGGACATTTGGCTACACCTTC. As protein: CASSFDGTFGYTF.

A remark on this clonotype: Here the CDR3 omits its conserved ending phenylalanine or tryptophan, so a read error is the likely source. V is TRBV30 and J is TRBJ2-7, with 9 bases lining up with TRBD1. The CDR3 is 14 amino acids. The germline V gene encodes CDR1 GTSNPN and CDR2 SVGIG (reference sequence). Germline trimming cut 0 bases from V and 5 bases from J; bases unmatched to any gene: 5. The CDR3: CAWSVGTGLDEQYY. The CDR3 nucleotides are TGTGCCTGGAGTGTAGGGACAGGGCTCGACGAGCAGTACTAC.

Many counts were recorded for this clonotype. The chain combines TRBV29-1 with TRBJ1-1, with D perhaps matching TRBD1 (6 bases). Trimming removed 2 bases from V and 1 base from J, with 8 bases in between. Germline V gene lookup returns CDR1 SQVTM and CDR2 ANQGSEA. CDR3 length equals 13 residues. The CDR3 protein is CSVEPRGNTEAFF. In DNA form, the CDR3 reads TGCAGCGTTGAACCCAGGGGGAACACTGAAGCTTTCTTT.